These 29 T cell receptor beta chains originate from one sample sequenced in a study of blood T cells in healthy people across ages. A second PCR, run for 7 to 11 cycles, used a sample-barcoded 5' primer plus a J-beta primer mix. MiXCR was run by TCRdb on the 5' RACE reads, yielding one entry per CDR3 protein. This table holds 890,000 or so distinct CDR3 sequences, about 59% found once. Sequences were obtained from blood. The receptors originated from a man aged 30 to 39 in good health.

This chain joins TRBV4-2 and TRBJ1-2, with 7 bases aligning to TRBD1. The CDR3 has 15 residues. Trimming cost V 2 bases and J 8 bases; bases outside gene matches: 11. The germline CDR1 and CDR2 sequences are LGHNA and YNFKEQ. CDR3 DNA sequence: TGTGCCAGCAGCCAAATGGTGCGGGACAGAGTCGGCTACACCTTC. This encodes CASSQMVRDRVGYTF.

The chain recombines TRBV20-1 with TRBJ2-3, with a possible D match to TRBD2 (6 bases). In germline, CDR1 is DFQATT, CDR2 SNEGSKA (reference sequence). There are 16 residues in the CDR3. The V end lost 5 bases, the J end lost 5 bases, and 23 bases lay between the germline ends. CDR3 protein: CSAAGRLVGKEDTQYF. In DNA form, the CDR3 reads TGCAGTGCTGCGGGCCGACTAGTGGGGAAGGAAGATACGCAGTATTTT.

The chain uses TRBV20-1 and TRBJ2-1; D is unclear. Trimming shortened V by 1 base and J by 7 bases, and 11 bases separated the two germline ends. The CDR3 is made up of 13 amino acids. CDR1 and CDR2 (germline): DFQATT, SNEGSKA (reference sequence). For the CDR3, the DNA is TGCAGTGCTAGAGTGTATGGTGGGAATGAGCAGTTCTTC. Translation: CSARVYGGNEQFF.

The chain uses TRBV14 and TRBJ2-1, with D possibly matching TRBD2 (5 bases). Germline values: CDR1 SGHDN, CDR2 FVKESK. The V end was cut by 1 base, the J end by 6 bases, with 10 bases between. This CDR3 is 14 amino acids long. The CDR3 DNA follows: TGTGCCAGCAGCCAAGGGACTTTCCGCAATGAGCAGTTCTTC. This encodes CASSQGTFRNEQFF.

The CDR3 spells CASSLLSHDHEQFF. The DNA of the CDR3 is TGTGCCAGCAGCTTATTATCTCATGACCATGAGCAGTTCTTC. The chain recombines TRBV11-2 with TRBJ2-1; D is ambiguous. CDR3 length: 14 residues. Trimming removed 2 bases at V and 8 bases at J, with 13 bases between. Germline V gene lookup returns CDR1 SGHAT and CDR2 FQNNGV.

This clonotype was detected a few times. J is TRBJ1-5 and V is TRBV9; a weak D match, TRBD1 (5 bases). The CDR3 is made up of 15 amino acids. Between the trimmed V and J ends, which lost 5 bases and 0 bases, there was a span of 12 bases. Germline CDR1 and CDR2: SGDLS and YYNGEE. The CDR3 here is CASSGGGGSNQPQHF. The CDR3 DNA follows: TGTGCCAGCAGTGGCGGGGGGGGTAGCAATCAGCCCCAGCATTTT.

This clonotype was seen a single time. V is TRBV24-1 and J is TRBJ2-1; maybe TRBD2 (7 bases). This CDR3 is built from 16 residues. V lost 6 bases to trimming and J lost 5 bases, with 19 bases between them. Germline lookup yields CDR1 KGHDR and CDR2 SFDVKD. The CDR3, as DNA: TGTGCCACCAGTCTCCCGGGGAGGGACACTCACAATGAGCAGTTCTTC. Protein product: CATSLPGRDTHNEQFF.

This clonotype occurred many times. The chain uses TRBV9 and TRBJ2-1, with a possible D match to TRBD2 (7 bases). V lost 5 bases and J lost 4, with 16 bases in between. CDR3 length: 15 residues. CDR1 and CDR2 from the germline V gene are SGDLS and YYNGEE. The DNA for the CDR3 is TGTGCCAGCAGTCAAGGGGGGGGGCTATACAATGAGCAGTTCTTC. Translated: CASSQGGGLYNEQFF.

The chain links TRBV27 to TRBJ2-1; D not certain. Germline V CDR1 and CDR2: MNHEY, SMNVEV (reference sequence). The V end was cut by 6 bases, the J end by 4 bases, with 19 bases between. This CDR3 has 16 amino acids. The CDR3 is CASSPKSPTPYNEQFF. For the CDR3, the DNA is TGTGCCAGCAGCCCAAAGTCTCCAACACCGTACAATGAGCAGTTCTTC.

The rearrangement uses TRBV7-3 and TRBJ2-1, with D possibly being TRBD1 or TRBD2 (5 bases each). V dropped 2 bases and J dropped 6 bases, with 11 bases sitting between them. The CDR3 extends over 14 amino acids. Germline V gene sequence: CDR1 SGHTA, CDR2 FQGTGA. The CDR3 DNA reads TGTGCCAGCAGCTTAGGGACGGCAGGCAATGAGCAGTTCTTC. This codes for CASSLGTAGNEQFF.

A single count supports this clonotype. The genes are TRBV4-3 and TRBJ1-2, with 8 bases fitting TRBD1. Per germline, CDR1 LGHNA and CDR2 YSLEER. This CDR3 is built from 15 residues. Unmatched junction bases numbered 6, after V lost 2 bases and J lost 4 bases. The CDR3 bases are TGCGCCAGCAGCCAAAGCTGGACAGGGTTCTATGGCTACACCTTC. Amino acids: CASSQSWTGFYGYTF.

This chain joins TRBV28 and TRBJ2-1; 12 bases are shared with TRBD2. Germline trimming cut 5 bases from V and 0 bases from J; bases unmatched to any gene: 5. The CDR3 contains 17 residues. Germline V lookup: CDR1 MDHEN, CDR2 SYDVKM. CDR3 in amino acids: CASSAVLAGGSYNEQFF. The CDR3 nucleotides are TGTGCCAGCAGTGCGGTACTAGCGGGAGGCTCCTACAATGAGCAGTTCTTC.

The rearrangement joins TRBV28 to TRBJ2-7, with D perhaps TRBD1 (6 bases). Germline V gives CDR1 MDHEN, CDR2 SYDVKM. V shed 7 bases and J shed 4 bases, with 11 bases lying between them. The CDR3 length is 12 residues. The DNA of the CDR3 is TGTGCCAGCACTACCACAGGGTACGAGCAGTACTTC. Translated, it gives CASTTTGYEQYF.

The J gene is TRBJ1-2, the V gene TRBV12-3 or TRBV12-4, with D unclear. V lost 2 bases, J lost 4 bases, and 14 bases lay in between. This CDR3 has 15 residues. This CDR3 reads CASSLTSRRVYGYTF. The CDR3, as DNA: TGTGCCAGCAGTTTAACATCAAGACGGGTCTATGGCTACACCTTC.

The rearrangement links TRBV7-2 to TRBJ2-3; tentatively, D is TRBD1 (5 bases). Trimming left V 5 bases short and J 0 bases short, with 9 bases between. The CDR3 totals 14 residues. Germline CDR1 and CDR2: SGHTA and FQGNSA. CDR3 residues: CASSTRASTDTQYF. The CDR3 coding sequence is TGTGCCAGCAGCACCAGGGCTAGCACAGATACGCAGTATTTT.

V and J are TRBV7-8 and TRBJ1-5; TRBD1 matches at 7 bases. Germline V gene data show CDR1 as SGHVS and CDR2 as FQNEAQ. V was clipped by 0 bases and J by 9 bases; unmatched bases: 5. The CDR3 runs to 14 residues. For the CDR3, the DNA is TGTGCCAGCAGCTTAGCGACAGGGACGCGGCCCCAGCATTTT. Translating it yields CASSLATGTRPQHF.

J is TRBJ1-2 and V is TRBV29-1; TRBD1 is a possible D gene (6 bases). The ends were cut back, 3 bases at V and 4 bases at J, with 18 bases in the middle. Germline loops: CDR1 SQVTM, CDR2 ANQGSEA. The CDR3 totals 15 residues. CDR3 bases: TGCAGCGTTGATGGGGGGGGCGCCCCTGGCTATGGCTACACCTTC. Translation: CSVDGGGAPGYGYTF.

The gene calls are TRBV6-6 and TRBJ2-5; weak D call: TRBD2 (5 bases). The V and J ends lost 7 bases and 0 bases respectively, with 9 bases between them. CDR1 is MNHNY, CDR2 SVGAGI, per germline (reference sequence). The CDR3 extends over 13 amino acids. The CDR3 loop reads CASTGGYQETQYF. In nucleotides, the CDR3 is TGTGCCAGCACTGGCGGGTACCAAGAGACCCAGTACTTC.

The chain uses TRBV4-3 and TRBJ2-1; D unclear. The CDR3 extends over 12 amino acids. Trimming removed 5 bases at V and 7 bases at J, with 9 bases between. CDR1 is LGHNA, CDR2 YSLEER, per germline. CDR3 nucleotide sequence: TGCGCCAGCAGCATTACCCCAAATGAGCAGTTCTTC. The encoded protein is CASSITPNEQFF.

The table lists this clonotype with a few counts. V is TRBV7-9 and J is TRBJ2-3; weak D call: TRBD1 (5 bases). Germline V CDR1 and CDR2: SEHNR, FQNEAQ (reference sequence). CDR3 length: 14 residues. V was pared by 5 bases and J by 3 bases, with 12 bases between. For the CDR3, the DNA is TGTGCCAGCAGCGCACAGACAGCTACAGATACGCAGTATTTT. This encodes CASSAQTATDTQYF.

This clonotype was seen just once. The rearrangement joins TRBV5-1 to TRBJ2-4; TRBD1 or TRBD2 may be the D gene (6 bases each). Between the trimmed V and J ends, which lost 0 bases and 7 bases, there was a span of 11 bases. Germline V gene data show CDR1 as SGHRS and CDR2 as YFSETQ. The CDR3 spans 14 residues. The CDR3 is CASSLEQGGNIQYF. As DNA, the CDR3 is TGCGCCAGCAGCTTGGAACAGGGAGGTAACATTCAGTACTTC.

The chain carries TRBV11-2 and TRBJ2-1; TRBD1 matches at 8 bases. The CDR3 consists of 14 residues. Unmatched junction bases numbered 8, after V lost 5 bases and J lost 8 bases. Germline V CDR1 and CDR2: SGHAT, FQNNGV. The CDR3 region is CASSPRTGNDEQFF. CDR3 DNA: TGTGCCAGCAGCCCACGGACAGGGAACGATGAGCAGTTCTTC.

The rearrangement uses TRBV10-3 and TRBJ2-3, with 10 nucleotides matching TRBD2. This CDR3 contains 15 residues. Losses at the gene ends were 4 bases for V and 2 bases for J; bases not matched to a gene: 3. Germline V lookup: CDR1 ENHRY, CDR2 SYGVKD. Here the CDR3 DNA reads TGTGCCATCAGTGCCCTAGCGGGGGACACAGATACGCAGTATTTT. Amino acid sequence: CAISALAGDTDTQYF.

The chain is built from TRBV30 and TRBJ2-7; 7 bases are shared with TRBD1. J lost 9 bases, V lost 4 bases, and 9 bases had no gene match. The V gene's germline CDR1 is GTSNPN and CDR2 SVGIG (reference sequence). The CDR3 has 12 residues. This CDR3 is CAWKQGPQGQYF. Written as DNA, the CDR3 is TGTGCCTGGAAACAGGGGCCCCAGGGGCAGTACTTC.

This clonotype was detected many times. The chain has TRBV9 and TRBJ2-4; D ambiguous. The DNA end favors TRBJ2-7, so the J call may be wrong. Germline-derived CDR1 and CDR2 are SGDLS and YYNGEE. The CDR3 is 16 amino acids. The CDR3 region is CASSARTVGGRDEQYF. The CDR3, as DNA: TGTGCCAGCAGCGCACGGACGGTTGGTGGTAGGGACGAGCAGTACTTC.

This sequence joins TRBV9 and TRBJ2-5, with 8 bases lining up with TRBD2. CDR3 length equals 16 residues. The V gene's germline CDR1 is SGDLS and CDR2 YYNGEE. With V trimmed by 4 bases and J by 2 bases, 10 bases remained unmatched. CDR3 sequence: CASSIPGLEPQETQYF. The CDR3 DNA is TGTGCCAGCAGCATACCGGGACTAGAGCCGCAAGAGACCCAGTACTTC.

The V gene is TRBV28, the J gene TRBJ2-5; 10 nucleotides agree with TRBD2. The CDR3 is 15 amino acids. Germline CDR1 is MDHEN and CDR2 is SYDVKM. V trimming: 6 bases; J trimming: 2 bases; junction bases outside the gene matches: 6. The CDR3 nucleotides read TGTGCCAGCAGACCTCAACTAGCGGGACAAGAGACCCAGTACTTC. Translating gives CASRPQLAGQETQYF.

J is TRBJ2-3 and V is TRBV10-3; 10 bases are a match to TRBD2. CDR1 is ENHRY, CDR2 SYGVKD, per germline. This CDR3 is built from 16 residues. The ends lost 8 bases at V and 5 bases at J; junction bases unmatched: 13. The CDR3 sequence is CAIWTAGGPGIDTQYF. The CDR3 DNA sequence: TGTGCCATCTGGACAGCGGGGGGGCCAGGAATAGATACGCAGTATTTT.

The rearrangement uses TRBV7-9 and TRBJ1-2, with unresolved D. The germline gives CDR1 SEHNR, CDR2 FQNEAQ (reference sequence). This CDR3 is 15 amino acids long. The germline V and J ends were trimmed by 5 bases and 10 bases, with 23 bases remaining between them. The CDR3 DNA reads as TGTGCCAGCAGCACCGTCGACGGATACCCTAAGGACTACACCTTC. This sequence encodes CASSTVDGYPKDYTF.